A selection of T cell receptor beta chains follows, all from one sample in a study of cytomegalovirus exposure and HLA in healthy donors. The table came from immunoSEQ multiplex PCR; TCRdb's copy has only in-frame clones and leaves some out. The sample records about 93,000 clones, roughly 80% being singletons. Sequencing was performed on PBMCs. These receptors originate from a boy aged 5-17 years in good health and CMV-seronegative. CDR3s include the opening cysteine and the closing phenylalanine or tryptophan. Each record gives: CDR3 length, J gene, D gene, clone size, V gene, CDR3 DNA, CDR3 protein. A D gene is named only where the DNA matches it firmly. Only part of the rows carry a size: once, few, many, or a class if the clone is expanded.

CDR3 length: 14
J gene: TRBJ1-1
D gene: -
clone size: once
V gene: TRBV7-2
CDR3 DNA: TGTGCCAGCAGCTCCCCACCGGGTAGCACTGAAGCTTTCTTT
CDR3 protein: CASSSPPGSTEAFF

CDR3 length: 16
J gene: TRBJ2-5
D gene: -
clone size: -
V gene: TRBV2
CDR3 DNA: TGTGCCACCCGTCCGGCCGGGATTTTCCTTCAAGAGACCCAGTACTTC
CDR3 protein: CATRPAGIFLQETQYF

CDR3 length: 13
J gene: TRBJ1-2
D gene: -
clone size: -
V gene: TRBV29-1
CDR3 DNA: TGCAGCGTCCTCGGGGGGGGAAACTATGGCTACACCTTC
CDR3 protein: CSVLGGGNYGYTF

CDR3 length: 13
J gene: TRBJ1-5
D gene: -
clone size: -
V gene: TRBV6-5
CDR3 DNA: TGTGCCAGCAGTTACTCCCCTAATCAGCCCCAGCATTTT
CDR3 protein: CASSYSPNQPQHF

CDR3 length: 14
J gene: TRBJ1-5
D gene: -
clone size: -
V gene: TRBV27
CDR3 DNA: TGTGCCAGCAGTTCACTTTACAGAGATCAGCCCCAGCATTTT
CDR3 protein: CASSSLYRDQPQHF

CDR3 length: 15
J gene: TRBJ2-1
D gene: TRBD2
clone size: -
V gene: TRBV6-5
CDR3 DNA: TGTGCCAGCAGGCGATCTAGCGGGAGCTACAATGAGCAGTTCTTC
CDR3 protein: CASRRSSGSYNEQFF

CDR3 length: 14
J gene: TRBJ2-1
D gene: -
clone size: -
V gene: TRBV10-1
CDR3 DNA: TGCGCCAGCAAAACGTCTGGAGCCTACAATGAGCAGTTCTTC
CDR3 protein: CASKTSGAYNEQFF

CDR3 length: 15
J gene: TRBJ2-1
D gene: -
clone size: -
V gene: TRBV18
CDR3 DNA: TGTGCCAGCTCACCTTTTACAGCAAGACCCAATGAGCAGTTCTTC
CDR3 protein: CASSPFTARPNEQFF

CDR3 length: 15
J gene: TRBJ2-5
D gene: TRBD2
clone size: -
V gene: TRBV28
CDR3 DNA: TGTGCCAGCAACGGACTAGCGGAAAACCAAGAGACCCAGTACTTC
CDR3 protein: CASNGLAENQETQYF

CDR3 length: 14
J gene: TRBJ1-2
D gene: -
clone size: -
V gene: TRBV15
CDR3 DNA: TGTGCCACCAGCAAACGGGGGGACCACTATGGCTACACCTTC
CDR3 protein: CATSKRGDHYGYTF

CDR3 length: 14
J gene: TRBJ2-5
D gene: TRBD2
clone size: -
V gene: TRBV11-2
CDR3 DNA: TGTGCCAGCAGCCCATCGACCGGGGGGGAGACCCAGTACTTC
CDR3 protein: CASSPSTGGETQYF

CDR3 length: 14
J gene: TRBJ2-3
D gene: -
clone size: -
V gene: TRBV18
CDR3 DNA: TGTGCCAGCTCACCTGGACTCAGCACAGATACGCAGTATTTT
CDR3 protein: CASSPGLSTDTQYF

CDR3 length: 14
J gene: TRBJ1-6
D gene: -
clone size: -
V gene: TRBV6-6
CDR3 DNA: TGTGCCAGCACCACACAGGGAGTTAATTCACCCCTCCACTTT
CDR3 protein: CASTTQGVNSPLHF

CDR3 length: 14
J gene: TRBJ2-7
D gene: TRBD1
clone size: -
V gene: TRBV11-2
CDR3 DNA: TGTGCCAGCAGCTTAGGGACAGGATCCTACGAGCAGTACTTC
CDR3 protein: CASSLGTGSYEQYF

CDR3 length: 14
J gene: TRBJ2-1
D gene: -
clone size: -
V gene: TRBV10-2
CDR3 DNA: TGCGCCAGCAGACACAGGGAGTACTACAATGAGCAGTTCTTC
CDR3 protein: CASRHREYYNEQFF

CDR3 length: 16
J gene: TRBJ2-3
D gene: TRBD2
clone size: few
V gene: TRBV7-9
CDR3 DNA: TGTGCCAGCAGCTTACTAGCGGGGGCCTTCACAGATACGCAGTATTTT
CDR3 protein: CASSLLAGAFTDTQYF

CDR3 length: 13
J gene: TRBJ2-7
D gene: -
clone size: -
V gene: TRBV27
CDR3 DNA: TGTGCCAGCAGTTCCGGGACAATCTACGAGCAGTACTTC
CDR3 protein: CASSSGTIYEQYF

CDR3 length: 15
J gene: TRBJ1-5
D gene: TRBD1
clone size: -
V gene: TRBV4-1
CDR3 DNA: TGCGCCAGCAGCCAAGACGCCAGGGGGGATCAGCCCCAGCATTTT
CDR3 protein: CASSQDARGDQPQHF

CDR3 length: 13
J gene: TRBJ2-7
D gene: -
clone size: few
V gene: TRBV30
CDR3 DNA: TGTGCCTGGGATTCAGGGTTCTCCTACGAGCAGTACTTC
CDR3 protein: CAWDSGFSYEQYF

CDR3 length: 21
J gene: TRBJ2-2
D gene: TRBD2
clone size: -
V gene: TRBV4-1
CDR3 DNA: TGCGCCAGCAGCCAAGATCGGCATCCTAGCGGAGAACCCGCGAACACCGGGGAGCTGTTTTTT
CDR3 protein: CASSQDRHPSGEPANTGELFF

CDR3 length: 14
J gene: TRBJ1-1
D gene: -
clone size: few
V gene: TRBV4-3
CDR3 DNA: TGCGCCAGCAGCTCCTCTCACAAGAACACTGAAGCTTTCTTT
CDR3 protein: CASSSSHKNTEAFF

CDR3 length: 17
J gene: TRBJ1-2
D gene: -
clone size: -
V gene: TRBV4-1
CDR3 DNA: TGCGCCAGCAGCCAAGCCAGGGCCACCTCAACTAACTATGGCTACACCTTC
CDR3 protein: CASSQARATSTNYGYTF

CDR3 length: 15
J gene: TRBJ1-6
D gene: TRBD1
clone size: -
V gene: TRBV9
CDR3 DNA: TGTGCCAGCAGCGTAGGTTCAGGGGGAGATTCACCCCTCCACTTT
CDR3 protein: CASSVGSGGDSPLHF

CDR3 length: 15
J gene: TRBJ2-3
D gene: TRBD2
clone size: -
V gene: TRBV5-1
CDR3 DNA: TGCGCCAGCAGCTTGGAACTAGCGATCACAGATACGCAGTATTTT
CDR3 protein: CASSLELAITDTQYF

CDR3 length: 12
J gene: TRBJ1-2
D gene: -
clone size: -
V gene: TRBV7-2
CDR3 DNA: TGTGCCAGCAGCTTCGAGCCCGTCGGCTACACCTTC
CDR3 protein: CASSFEPVGYTF